The source of this T cell receptor beta chain is a study of T cells in Graves' hyperthyroidism and ophthalmopathy. The overall study: Before treatment of any kind, peripheral blood was taken at initial diagnosis. Study-wide results and caveats: A median roughly 6.6 months before onset, the model predicted ophthalmopathy. Blood also showed most of the thyroid clonotypes that were expanded above 0.001.

This clonotype was detected a few times. Antigen unknown. RNA transcripts yielded amplified TCR beta CDR3 regions. During a first-round RT-PCR of the TCR CDR3, the HTBI primer set was used. TCRdb redid the calling of the multiplex PCR reads with MiXCR, one entry per CDR3 protein. The table shows fewer than 700,000 distinct CDR3 sequences, with over 15% occurring only once. Germline V gene data show CDR1 as MGHRA and CDR2 as YSYEKL. The V end was cut by 2 bases, the J end by 1 base, with 11 bases between. The length of the CDR3 is 15 residues. Individuals with ophthalmopathy presented a Clinical Activity Score of at least 3, a NOSPECS grade of at least 4 and a duration under 3 months.

Sequenced sample: blood. The rearrangement links TRBV4-1 to TRBJ2-5; maybe TRBD1 (6 bases). This sequence was found in a woman under 30 with Graves' ophthalmopathy. CDR3 region: CASSQPGHPQETQYF. The CDR3 region has the DNA TGCGCCAGCAGCCAACCGGGACACCCCCAAGAGACCCAGTACTTC.